A selection of T cell receptor beta chains follows, all from one sample in a study of shared clonotypes between healthy human individuals. The repertoire was sequenced with immunoSEQ multiplex PCR; TCRdb's copy has only in-frame clones and lacks some. The repertoire holds roughly 2.1 million clones, with 93% as singletons. Sequenced material: naive CD8+ T cells from PBMCs. These receptor sequences come from a man aged 18 to 35 in good health. Some clones in this sample may be carry-over from other donors' samples. The conserved cysteine and the conserved F or W are not part of the CDR3 here. Each record gives: V gene, CDR3 length, CDR3 protein.

v_call: TRBV18; cdr3_length: 10; cdr3_aa: ASSPRSYEQY
v_call: TRBV2; cdr3_length: 10; cdr3_aa: ASSLMNTEAF
v_call: TRBV14; cdr3_length: 16; cdr3_aa: ASRGGPGTDLNTGELF
v_call: TRBV5-5; cdr3_length: 14; cdr3_aa: ASSRKHREVWEKLF
v_call: TRBV4-1; cdr3_length: 14; cdr3_aa: ASSSWGYPEGNEQF
v_call: TRBV9; cdr3_length: 14; cdr3_aa: ASGNPGLAGWETQY
v_call: TRBV19; cdr3_length: 14; cdr3_aa: ASSTGTALNQETQY
v_call: TRBV5-1; cdr3_length: 13; cdr3_aa: ASSPWTSGNNEQF
v_call: TRBV7-8; cdr3_length: 15; cdr3_aa: ASEGWTGTHTNYGYT
v_call: TRBV6-1; cdr3_length: 14; cdr3_aa: ASSEELGQFNQPQH
v_call: TRBV19; cdr3_length: 10; cdr3_aa: ASSMNRAEAF
v_call: TRBV4-2; cdr3_length: 16; cdr3_aa: ASSQVVGTSVSYNEQF
v_call: TRBV11-2; cdr3_length: 13; cdr3_aa: ASSLRTSEVHEQF
v_call: TRBV11-2; cdr3_length: 11; cdr3_aa: ASGFLPQETQY
v_call: TRBV5-1; cdr3_length: 11; cdr3_aa: ASSLVLAETQY
v_call: TRBV30; cdr3_length: 13; cdr3_aa: AWSGHRGQGETQY
v_call: TRBV28; cdr3_length: 16; cdr3_aa: ASNTGLAGFSSYNEQF
v_call: TRBV6-1; cdr3_length: 11; cdr3_aa: ASPARGAHGYT
v_call: TRBV7-9; cdr3_length: 13; cdr3_aa: ASRLGTGGFNGYT
v_call: TRBV4-3; cdr3_length: 14; cdr3_aa: ASSRDFMGVRTEAF
v_call: TRBV7-9; cdr3_length: 14; cdr3_aa: ASSLARAYSGNTIY
v_call: TRBV7-2; cdr3_length: 12; cdr3_aa: ASSSTGANYEQY
v_call: TRBV27; cdr3_length: 11; cdr3_aa: ASSSFPNQPQH
v_call: TRBV4-1; cdr3_length: 13; cdr3_aa: ASSQVPVNTGELF
v_call: TRBV19; cdr3_length: 13; cdr3_aa: ASSNRDRVDNEQF
v_call: TRBV9; cdr3_length: 11; cdr3_aa: ASSVWVTDEQY
v_call: TRBV6-1; cdr3_length: 16; cdr3_aa: ASSAQDLRTGASYEQY
v_call: TRBV19; cdr3_length: 13; cdr3_aa: ASSIASSGSQPQH
v_call: TRBV28; cdr3_length: 10; cdr3_aa: ASRGGTYEQY
v_call: TRBV2; cdr3_length: 12; cdr3_aa: ASIGRDSYYGYT
v_call: TRBV6-1; cdr3_length: 11; cdr3_aa: AINLWSVTEAF
v_call: TRBV25-1; cdr3_length: 13; cdr3_aa: ASSEDRRSADTQY
v_call: TRBV7-7; cdr3_length: 15; cdr3_aa: ASRQSRFQDSYNEQF
v_call: TRBV27; cdr3_length: 13; cdr3_aa: ASSSQQGAWETQY
v_call: TRBV7-9; cdr3_length: 16; cdr3_aa: ASSSIAGGLPGTDTQY
v_call: TRBV29-1; cdr3_length: 13; cdr3_aa: SVEAVGTANNEQF
v_call: TRBV6-6; cdr3_length: 13; cdr3_aa: ASSPGFLIEVEAF
v_call: TRBV19; cdr3_length: 10; cdr3_aa: ASSMRGTEAF
v_call: TRBV6-1; cdr3_length: 15; cdr3_aa: ASSEYDLGGSNYGYT
v_call: TRBV29-1; cdr3_length: 11; cdr3_aa: SVEPDDRETQY
v_call: TRBV5-1; cdr3_length: 13; cdr3_aa: ASSLGRGSSYEQY
v_call: TRBV27; cdr3_length: 11; cdr3_aa: ASSSRAKNIQY
v_call: TRBV5-1; cdr3_length: 14; cdr3_aa: ASSFWSGSSYNEQF
v_call: TRBV5-4; cdr3_length: 10; cdr3_aa: ASSRNSPEAF
v_call: TRBV7-9; cdr3_length: 10; cdr3_aa: ASSLDAGEQY
v_call: TRBV7-9; cdr3_length: 17; cdr3_aa: ASSPPVGTSGRAHNEQF
v_call: TRBV9; cdr3_length: 11; cdr3_aa: ASSLQGRSEAF
v_call: TRBV10-3; cdr3_length: 12; cdr3_aa: AISDGREVWEQY
v_call: TRBV27; cdr3_length: 13; cdr3_aa: ASSGARGVNTEAF
v_call: TRBV18; cdr3_length: 14; cdr3_aa: ASSPGDRSSNQPQH
v_call: TRBV6-1; cdr3_length: 16; cdr3_aa: ASSEELWGSEGNNEQF